The following is a T cell receptor (beta chain) sequence with its context. Its antigen remains unidentified. An end of the junction differs from the germline gene, which may be a read error. These data originate in a study of tumor-infiltrating lymphocytes in primary liver carcinoma. General study results and limits: Compared with tumor region pairs, tumor-adjacent and tumor-blood pairs overlapped less.

The researchers produced TCR beta cDNA from around 500 ng total RNA with a constant-region primer. Libraries for TCR beta were built through three nested multiplex PCR rounds, which together made up a slightly modified ARM-PCR procedure. It was with TRBV1-TRBV30 forward primers and a C-beta reverse primer that the first two PCR rounds were run, at roughly 10 cycles each. TCRdb used MiXCR to reprocess the multiplex PCR reads, holding one entry per CDR3 protein. The sample lists approximately 320,000 distinct CDR3 sequences, nearly 60% seen once, with about 15% in the top ten. The study extracted blood RNA from unsorted whole blood and also extracted germline DNA. The CDR3 extends over 13 amino acids. Germline V gene lookup returns CDR1 SGHTA and CDR2 FQGNSA.

This receptor was taken from a woman in her thirties with primary liver carcinoma and hepatitis B virus infection. This chain links TRBV7-2 with TRBJ2-4; D remains unclear. The sample was peripheral blood. Here the CDR3 reads CASSLGWKNIEYF. The CDR3 DNA follows: TGTGCCAGCAGCTTAGGATGGAAAAACATTGAGTACTTC.